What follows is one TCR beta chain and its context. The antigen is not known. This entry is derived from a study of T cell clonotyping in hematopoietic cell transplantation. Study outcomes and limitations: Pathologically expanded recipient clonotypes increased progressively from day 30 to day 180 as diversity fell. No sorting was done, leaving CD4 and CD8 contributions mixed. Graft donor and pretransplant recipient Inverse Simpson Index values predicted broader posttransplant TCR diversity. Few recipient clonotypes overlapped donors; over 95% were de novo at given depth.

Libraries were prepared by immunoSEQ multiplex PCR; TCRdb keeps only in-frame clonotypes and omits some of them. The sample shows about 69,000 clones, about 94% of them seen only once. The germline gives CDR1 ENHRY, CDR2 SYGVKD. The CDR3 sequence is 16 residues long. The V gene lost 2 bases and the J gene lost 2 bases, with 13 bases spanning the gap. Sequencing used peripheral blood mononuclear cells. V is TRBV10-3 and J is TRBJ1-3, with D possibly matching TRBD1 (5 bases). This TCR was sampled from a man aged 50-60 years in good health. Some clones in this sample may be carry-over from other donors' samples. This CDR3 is CAISEGTSGAGNTIYF. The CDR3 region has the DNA TGTGCCATCAGTGAGGGGACCTCGGGGGCTGGAAACACCATATATTTT.